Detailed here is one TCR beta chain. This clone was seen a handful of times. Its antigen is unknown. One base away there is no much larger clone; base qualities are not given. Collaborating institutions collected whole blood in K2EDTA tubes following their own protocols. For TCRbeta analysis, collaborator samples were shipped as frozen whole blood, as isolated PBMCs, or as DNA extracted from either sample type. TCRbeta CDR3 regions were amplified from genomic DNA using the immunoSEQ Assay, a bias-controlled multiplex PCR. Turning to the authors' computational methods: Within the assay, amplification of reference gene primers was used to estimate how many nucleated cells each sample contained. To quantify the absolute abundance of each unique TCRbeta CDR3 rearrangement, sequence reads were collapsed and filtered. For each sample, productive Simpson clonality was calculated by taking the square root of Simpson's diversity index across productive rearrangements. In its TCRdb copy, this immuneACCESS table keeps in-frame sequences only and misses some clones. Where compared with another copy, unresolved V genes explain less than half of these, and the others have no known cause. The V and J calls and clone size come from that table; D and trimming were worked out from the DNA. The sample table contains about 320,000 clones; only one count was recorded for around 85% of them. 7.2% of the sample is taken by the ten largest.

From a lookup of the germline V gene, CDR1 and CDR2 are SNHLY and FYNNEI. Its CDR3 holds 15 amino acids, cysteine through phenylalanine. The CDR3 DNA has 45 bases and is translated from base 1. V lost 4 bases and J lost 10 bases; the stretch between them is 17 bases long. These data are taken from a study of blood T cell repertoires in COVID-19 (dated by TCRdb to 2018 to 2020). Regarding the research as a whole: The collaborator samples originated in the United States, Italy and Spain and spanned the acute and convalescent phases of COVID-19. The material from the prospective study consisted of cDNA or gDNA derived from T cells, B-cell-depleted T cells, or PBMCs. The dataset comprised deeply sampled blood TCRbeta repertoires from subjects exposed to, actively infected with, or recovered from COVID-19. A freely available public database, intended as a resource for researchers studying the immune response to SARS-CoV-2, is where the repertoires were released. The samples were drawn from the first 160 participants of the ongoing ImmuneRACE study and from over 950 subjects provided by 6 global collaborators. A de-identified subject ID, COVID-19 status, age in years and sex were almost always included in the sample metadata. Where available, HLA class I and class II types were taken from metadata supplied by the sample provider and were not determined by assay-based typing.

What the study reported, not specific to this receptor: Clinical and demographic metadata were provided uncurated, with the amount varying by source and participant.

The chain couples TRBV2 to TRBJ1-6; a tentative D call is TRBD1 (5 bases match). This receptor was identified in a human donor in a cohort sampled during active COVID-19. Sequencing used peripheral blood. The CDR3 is CASSALWGGVSPLHF. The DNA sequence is TGTGCCAGCAGTGCCCTCTGGGGCGGAGTGTCACCCCTCCACTTT. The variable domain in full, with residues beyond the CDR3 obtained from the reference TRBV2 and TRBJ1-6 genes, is EPEVTQTPSHQVTQMGQEVILRCVPISNHLYFYWYRQILGQKVEFLVSFYNNEISEKSEIFDDQFSVERPDGSNFTLKIRSTKLEDSAMYFCASSALWGGVSPLHFGNGTRLTVT.